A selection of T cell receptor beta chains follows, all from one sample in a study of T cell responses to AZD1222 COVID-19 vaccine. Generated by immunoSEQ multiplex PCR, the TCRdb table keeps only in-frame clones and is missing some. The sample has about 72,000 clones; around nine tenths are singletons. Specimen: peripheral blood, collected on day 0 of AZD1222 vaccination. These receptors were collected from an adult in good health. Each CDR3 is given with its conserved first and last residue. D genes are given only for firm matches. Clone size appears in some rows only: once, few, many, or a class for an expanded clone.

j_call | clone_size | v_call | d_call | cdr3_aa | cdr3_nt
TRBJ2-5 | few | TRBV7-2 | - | CASSPPGQATRKTQYF | TGTGCCAGCAGCCCGCCGGGACAAGCGACGCGGAAGACCCAGTACTTC
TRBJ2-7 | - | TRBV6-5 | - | CASTEGRYEQYF | TGTGCCAGCACCGAGGGGAGATACGAGCAGTACTTC
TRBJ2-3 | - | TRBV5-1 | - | CASSPPGATDTQYF | TGCGCCAGCAGCCCGCCGGGGGCCACAGATACGCAGTATTTT
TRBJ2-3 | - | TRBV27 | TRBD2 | CASSLLAGGPTSDTQYF | TGTGCCAGCAGTTTACTAGCGGGGGGGCCCACTTCAGATACGCAGTATTTT
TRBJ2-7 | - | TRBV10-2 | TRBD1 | CASRGDREVTPYEQYF | TGCGCCAGCAGAGGGGACAGGGAGGTTACCCCCTACGAGCAGTACTTC
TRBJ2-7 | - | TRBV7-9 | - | CASSLVYEQYF | TGTGCCAGCAGTTTAGTCTACGAGCAGTACTTC
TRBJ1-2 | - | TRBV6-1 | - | CASREAGFSYGYTF | TGTGCCAGCAGAGAAGCAGGGTTTTCCTATGGCTACACCTTC
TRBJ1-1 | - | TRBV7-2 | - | CASSLVWGVDPEAFF | TGTGCCAGCAGCTTAGTTTGGGGGGTGGACCCTGAAGCTTTCTTT
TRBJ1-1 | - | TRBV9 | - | CASSPGPNTEAFF | TGTGCCAGCAGCCCTGGGCCGAACACTGAAGCTTTCTTT
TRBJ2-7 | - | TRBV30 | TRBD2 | CAWSVGLAALGQYF | TGTGCCTGGAGTGTAGGACTAGCGGCATTGGGGCAGTACTTC
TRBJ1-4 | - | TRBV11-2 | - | CASSLPRGEKLFF | TGTGCCAGCAGCCTCCCCCGAGGGGAAAAACTGTTTTTT
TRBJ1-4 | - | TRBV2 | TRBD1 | CASSVGDRLLRLFF | TGTGCCAGCAGTGTCGGGGACAGACTCCTAAGGTTGTTTTTT
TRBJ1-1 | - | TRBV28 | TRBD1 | CASSDADRGYMNTEAFF | TGTGCCAGCAGTGACGCTGACAGGGGCTATATGAACACTGAAGCTTTCTTT
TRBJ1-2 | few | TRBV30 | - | CAWSVARGDGYTF | TGTGCCTGGAGTGTAGCAAGGGGTGATGGCTACACCTTC
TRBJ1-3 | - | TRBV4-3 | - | CASSQAGGPDTIYF | TGCGCCAGCAGCCAAGCAGGAGGGCCGGACACCATATATTTT
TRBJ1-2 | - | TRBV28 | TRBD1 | CASRQGQGYGYTF | TGTGCCAGCAGACAAGGACAGGGCTATGGCTACACCTTC
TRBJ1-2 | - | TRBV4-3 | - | CASSLLGQGTNYGYTF | TGCGCCAGCAGCCTATTGGGGCAGGGGACTAACTATGGCTACACCTTC
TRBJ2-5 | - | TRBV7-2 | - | CASSFDRMAGGTQYF | TGTGCCAGCAGCTTCGACAGGATGGCCGGTGGGACCCAGTACTTC
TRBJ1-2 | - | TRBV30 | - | CAWSVTGLGYTF | TGTGCCTGGAGTGTAACGGGGCTCGGCTACACCTTC
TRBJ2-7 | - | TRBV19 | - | CASSIDRGNYEQYF | TGTGCCAGTAGTATAGACAGGGGAAACTACGAGCAGTACTTC
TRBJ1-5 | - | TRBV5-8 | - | CASSPFNQPQHF | TGTGCCAGCAGCCCTTTTAATCAGCCCCAGCATTTT
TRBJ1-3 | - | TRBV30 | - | CAWSVGNTIYF | TGTGCCTGGAGTGTGGGAAACACCATATATTTT
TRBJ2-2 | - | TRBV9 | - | CASSVGQGRAGELFF | TGTGCCAGCAGCGTAGGACAGGGGAGGGCCGGGGAGCTGTTTTTT
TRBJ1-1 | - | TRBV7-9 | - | CASSLEPSLKAEAFF | TGTGCCAGCAGCTTAGAACCGTCCCTAAAGGCTGAAGCTTTCTTT
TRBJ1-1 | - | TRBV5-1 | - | CASSLETNTEAFF | TGCGCCAGCAGCTTGGAGACTAACACTGAAGCTTTCTTT
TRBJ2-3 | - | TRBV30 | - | CAWRLGYTDTQYF | TGTGCCTGGAGGCTGGGCTACACAGATACGCAGTATTTT
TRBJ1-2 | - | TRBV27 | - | CASKLAGGYTF | TGTGCCAGCAAACTGGCTGGTGGCTACACCTTC
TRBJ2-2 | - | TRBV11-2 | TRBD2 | CASSSALLAGGLKLFF | TGTGCCAGCAGCTCAGCACTACTAGCGGGGGGGCTGAAGCTGTTTTTT
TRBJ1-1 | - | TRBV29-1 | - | CSAEWGARAEAFF | TGCAGCGCGGAGTGGGGGGCCAGAGCTGAAGCTTTCTTT
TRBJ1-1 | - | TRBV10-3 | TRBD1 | CAISYRGDTEAFF | TGTGCCATCAGTTACAGGGGGGACACTGAAGCTTTCTTT
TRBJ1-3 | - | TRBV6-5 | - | CASEGAGNTIYF | TGTGCCAGCGAGGGAGCTGGAAACACCATATATTTT
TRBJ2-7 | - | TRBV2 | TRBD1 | CASRGDRGRSYEQYF | TGTGCCAGCAGGGGCGACAGGGGGCGGTCCTACGAGCAGTACTTC
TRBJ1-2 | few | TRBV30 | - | CAGDSYGYTF | TGTGCCGGGGACTCCTATGGCTACACCTTC
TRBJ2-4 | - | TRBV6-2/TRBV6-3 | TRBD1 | CASSFTGTGDYSKNIQYF | TGTGCCAGCAGTTTTACCGGGACAGGGGATTATTCCAAAAACATTCAGTACTTC
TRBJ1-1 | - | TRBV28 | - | CASTNGYNTEAFF | TGTGCCAGCACCAATGGGTATAACACTGAAGCTTTCTTT
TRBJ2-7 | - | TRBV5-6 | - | CASSLDRSYSSYEQYF | TGTGCCAGCAGCTTGGATCGTAGCTATAGCTCCTACGAGCAGTACTTC
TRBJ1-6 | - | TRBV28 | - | CASSEQGAYNSPLHF | TGTGCCAGCAGTGAACAGGGCGCTTATAATTCACCCCTCCACTTT
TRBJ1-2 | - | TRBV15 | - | CATSRDIGGLEGYTF | TGTGCCACCAGCAGAGATATTGGTGGGTTGGAAGGCTACACCTTC
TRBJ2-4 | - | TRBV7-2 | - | CASSLGWGFRDSPYF | TGTGCCAGCAGCTTAGGTTGGGGGTTTAGGGACTCTCCGTACTTC
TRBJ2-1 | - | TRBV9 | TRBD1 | CASSPRSIGTVNEQFF | TGTGCCAGCAGCCCAAGAAGTATAGGGACAGTCAATGAGCAGTTCTTC
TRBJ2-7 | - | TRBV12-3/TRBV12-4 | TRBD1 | CASSRDSTYEQYF | TGTGCCAGCAGCAGGGACAGTACCTACGAGCAGTACTTC
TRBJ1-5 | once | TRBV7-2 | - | CASSYRQDNQPQHF | TGTGCCAGCAGCTACCGACAGGACAATCAGCCCCAGCATTTT
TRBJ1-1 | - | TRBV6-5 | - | CASSFGTEAFF | TGTGCCAGCAGTTTCGGCACTGAAGCTTTCTTT